This TCR beta chain was observed in a study of long-term antiretroviral therapy in people with HIV. Study-wide findings and caveats: Clonotypes expanded prior to ART showed repertoire dominance at all sampled time points.

The assay, immunoSEQ v3.0, was run at survey level. Sequencing used immunoSEQ multiplex PCR; TCRdb keeps in-frame clones, though not all of them. The repertoire consists of almost 35,000 clones, with approximately 95% occurring once and the leading ten covering roughly 4%. The length of the CDR3 is 17 residues. Looked up from germline, CDR1 is KGHSH and CDR2 is LQKENI. The V gene end was trimmed by 2 bases and the J gene end by 6 bases; junction bases not matched to a gene: 13. Turning to this clone: Its cognate antigen is unknown.

Source: unsorted PBMCs, taken approximately 5 years after starting antiretroviral therapy. V and J are TRBV18 and TRBJ1-1, with 9 bases identical to TRBD1. This receptor was obtained from a woman aged 45-65 years with HIV. The CDR3 DNA reads as TGTGCCAGCTCACCATCTGGGAGACAGGGGGGGTACGCTGAAGCTTTCTTT. This codes for CASSPSGRQGGYAEAFF.